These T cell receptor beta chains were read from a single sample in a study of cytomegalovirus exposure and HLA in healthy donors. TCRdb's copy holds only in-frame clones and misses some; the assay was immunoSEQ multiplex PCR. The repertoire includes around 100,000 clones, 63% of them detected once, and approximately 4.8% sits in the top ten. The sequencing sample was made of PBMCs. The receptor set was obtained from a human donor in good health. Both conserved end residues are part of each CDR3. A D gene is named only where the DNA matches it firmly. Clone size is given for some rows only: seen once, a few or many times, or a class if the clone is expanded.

CDR3aa: CASSQVGREGNTGELFF
v_gene: TRBV4-2
abundance: .
d_gene: TRBD2

CDR3aa: CASSVAPSGAGRSGELFF
v_gene: TRBV9
abundance: few
d_gene: TRBD2

CDR3aa: CASSPPLAAGGLNEQFF
v_gene: TRBV5-1
abundance: .
d_gene: TRBD2

CDR3aa: CAISWQADYGYTF
v_gene: TRBV10-3
abundance: few
d_gene: .

CDR3aa: CASSIASGPNEKLFF
v_gene: TRBV19
abundance: .
d_gene: .

CDR3aa: CASSLGLERATDTQYF
v_gene: TRBV6-6
abundance: .
d_gene: TRBD2

CDR3aa: CASDYNKGQGGEAFF
v_gene: TRBV2
abundance: .
d_gene: TRBD1

CDR3aa: CASSWGGGDEQYF
v_gene: TRBV5-5
abundance: .
d_gene: .

CDR3aa: CASSFLTGQGSNEQFF
v_gene: TRBV19
abundance: .
d_gene: TRBD1

CDR3aa: CASSLPGGYYNEQFF
v_gene: TRBV7-9
abundance: .
d_gene: TRBD2

CDR3aa: CASSPRVTSESYNEQFF
v_gene: TRBV9
abundance: few
d_gene: TRBD2

CDR3aa: CASSITSHRVEKRKDNQPQHF
v_gene: TRBV28
abundance: .
d_gene: .

CDR3aa: CASSLEREFGNEQFF
v_gene: TRBV11-1
abundance: .
d_gene: .

CDR3aa: CASSKQEGEQYF
v_gene: TRBV5-4
abundance: .
d_gene: .

CDR3aa: CASSVSHSVPEAFF
v_gene: TRBV6-1
abundance: .
d_gene: .

CDR3aa: CASSRRQGDDEQYF
v_gene: TRBV18
abundance: .
d_gene: TRBD1

CDR3aa: CASSSESGRAFYPETQYF
v_gene: TRBV7-9
abundance: .
d_gene: TRBD2

CDR3aa: CASSYSQWANEQFF
v_gene: TRBV6-5
abundance: .
d_gene: .

CDR3aa: CASRRTGPQPQHF
v_gene: TRBV28
abundance: .
d_gene: .

CDR3aa: CASSSLTSRVYEQYF
v_gene: TRBV28
abundance: .
d_gene: .

CDR3aa: CASSVVAGGPHEQYF
v_gene: TRBV9
abundance: .
d_gene: TRBD2

CDR3aa: CASSKRDYRAPYSNQPQHF
v_gene: TRBV21-1
abundance: few
d_gene: .

CDR3aa: CASSEAGREYEQYF
v_gene: TRBV2
abundance: few
d_gene: .

CDR3aa: CASSFSTSGSFRYYEQYF
v_gene: TRBV28
abundance: once
d_gene: TRBD2

CDR3aa: CAWSDAPWTSGSYTGELFF
v_gene: TRBV30
abundance: .
d_gene: TRBD2

CDR3aa: CASSIGGGSEAFF
v_gene: TRBV19
abundance: .
d_gene: TRBD1

CDR3aa: CASSQNRVANQPQHF
v_gene: TRBV6-1
abundance: few
d_gene: .

CDR3aa: CASSPIRHLVGEAFF
v_gene: TRBV6-4
abundance: .
d_gene: .

CDR3aa: CASSFRTSGRTDTQYF
v_gene: TRBV5-1
abundance: few
d_gene: TRBD2

CDR3aa: CASSFGSDTQYF
v_gene: TRBV11-2
abundance: few
d_gene: .

CDR3aa: CASSVESGSSYEQYF
v_gene: TRBV9
abundance: .
d_gene: TRBD2

CDR3aa: CASRKRGGQETQYF
v_gene: TRBV19
abundance: .
d_gene: TRBD2

CDR3aa: CASSLGSEKLFF
v_gene: TRBV7-9
abundance: .
d_gene: .

CDR3aa: CAWSYGDEKLFF
v_gene: TRBV30
abundance: .
d_gene: .

CDR3aa: CASSSPSSSYEQYF
v_gene: TRBV5-4
abundance: .
d_gene: .

CDR3aa: CASSFRSTGVGTEAFF
v_gene: TRBV5-5
abundance: .
d_gene: TRBD1

CDR3aa: CASSADRVAASGNQPQHF
v_gene: TRBV6-1
abundance: .
d_gene: TRBD1

CDR3aa: CAWRKEGFTEAFF
v_gene: TRBV30
abundance: few
d_gene: .

CDR3aa: CASSHGASGSSYEQYF
v_gene: TRBV16
abundance: .
d_gene: .

CDR3aa: CASSFAGGRALEQYF
v_gene: TRBV28
abundance: .
d_gene: TRBD2

CDR3aa: CASSHWDTANTGELFF
v_gene: TRBV7-9
abundance: few
d_gene: .

CDR3aa: CASSPSPGQGLVNEQYF
v_gene: TRBV7-8
abundance: .
d_gene: TRBD1

CDR3aa: CASSVLTVGLKGYTF
v_gene: TRBV6-1
abundance: few
d_gene: .

CDR3aa: CASSSGNYEQYF
v_gene: TRBV5-1
abundance: .
d_gene: .

CDR3aa: CASSNVGALAEAFF
v_gene: TRBV11-1
abundance: .
d_gene: .

CDR3aa: CASSHRTEEGHEQYF
v_gene: TRBV4-1
abundance: .
d_gene: .

CDR3aa: CASSQSQGSGEQYF
v_gene: TRBV23-1
abundance: .
d_gene: .

CDR3aa: CASLGKVNTEAFF
v_gene: TRBV6-1
abundance: .
d_gene: .

CDR3aa: CATSRQDSSLGQFF
v_gene: TRBV15
abundance: few
d_gene: .

CDR3aa: CASSESGVNTEAFF
v_gene: TRBV25-1
abundance: .
d_gene: .

CDR3aa: CATSSDGVSGETQYF
v_gene: TRBV15
abundance: few
d_gene: .

CDR3aa: CASSSSGLAGTDTQYF
v_gene: TRBV5-4
abundance: few
d_gene: TRBD2

CDR3aa: CASSLGVGAVQPQHF
v_gene: TRBV5-1
abundance: few
d_gene: .

CDR3aa: CASSERQGLGVLLSEQYF
v_gene: TRBV9
abundance: .
d_gene: TRBD1

CDR3aa: CASSVGQGLNTQYF
v_gene: TRBV5-5
abundance: .
d_gene: TRBD1

CDR3aa: CASSQTGVYEQYF
v_gene: TRBV11-2
abundance: .
d_gene: TRBD1

CDR3aa: CASSQERTSPSYEQYF
v_gene: TRBV4-2
abundance: .
d_gene: .